Listed here are 26 T cell receptor beta chains from one sample, sequenced in a study of blood T cell repertoires in COVID-19. Sequenced by immunoSEQ multiplex PCR; TCRdb stores in-frame clones only, minus some. The table includes a few hundred thousand clones, 85% to 90% detected once. The sequencing input was peripheral blood. Receptors originate from a man in his sixties with acute or convalescent COVID-19.

The chain employs TRBV7-2 and TRBJ2-2, with 8 bases identical to TRBD1. V lost 4 bases, J lost 4 bases, and 11 bases stayed unmatched. This CDR3 spans 17 amino acids. The germline CDR1 and CDR2 sequences are SGHTA and FQGNSA. CDR3 DNA sequence: TGTGCCAGCAGCTCCCCCAGGACAGGGACGCCCACCGGGGAGCTGTTTTTT. Protein: CASSSPRTGTPTGELFF. Filled out from reference TRBV7-2 and TRBJ2-2, the complete variable domain reads GAGVSQSPSNKVTEKGKDVELRCDPISGHTALYWYRQSLGQGLEFLIYFQGNSAPDKSGLPSDRFSAERTGGSVSTLTIQRTQQEDSAVYLCASSSPRTGTPTGELFFGEGSRLTVL.

V is TRBV6-5 and J is TRBJ1-5, with TRBD1 matching 10 bases. Trimming took 2 bases from V and 5 from J; bases not matched to a gene: 3. Germline V gene data show CDR1 as MNHEY and CDR2 as SVGAGI. The CDR3 is 15 amino acids. The CDR3 DNA reads TGTGCCAGCAGTTACACGACAGGGGGCGATCAGCCCCAGCATTTT. This gives the protein CASSYTTGGDQPQHF.

This clone has just one count. V and J are TRBV28 and TRBJ2-1; 7 bases are a match to TRBD1. J gave up 3 bases and V 6 bases, and 5 bases lay outside the gene matches. Germline CDR1 is MDHEN and CDR2 is SYDVKM. The CDR3 is made up of 14 amino acids. The CDR3 nucleotides read TGTGCCAGCAGCTGGGACAGTGACTACAATGAGCAGTTCTTC. Translated, it gives CASSWDSDYNEQFF.

The chain uses TRBV7-2 and TRBJ1-2; maybe TRBD1 (5 bases). Germline lookup yields CDR1 SGHTA and CDR2 FQGNSA. V lost 5 bases and J 3 bases, leaving 16 bases between the germline ends. CDR3 length equals 15 residues. In nucleotides, the CDR3 is TGTGCCAGCAGCCCACGCAGGGCTTCGGACTATGGCTACACCTTC. Amino acids: CASSPRRASDYGYTF.

The V and J genes are TRBV3-1 (or the pseudogene TRBV3-2) and TRBJ2-5; unclear D gene. V was trimmed by 4 bases and J by 5 bases, leaving 5 bases between them. The length of the CDR3 is 11 residues. The germline V gene encodes CDR1 LGHDT and CDR2 YNNKEL (reference sequence). Written as DNA, the CDR3 is TGTGCCAGCAGCCTTATGGAGACCCAGTACTTC. Its translation: CASSLMETQYF.

The chain links TRBV5-1 to TRBJ2-2; weak D call: TRBD1 (6 bases). The length of the CDR3 is 15 residues. The ends were cut back, 4 bases at V and 4 bases at J, with 14 bases in the middle. Per germline, CDR1 SGHRS and CDR2 YFSETQ. As DNA, the CDR3 is TGCGCCAGCAGCCTAGGGCCAGGGGTCACCGGGGAGCTGTTTTTT. Protein: CASSLGPGVTGELFF.

The chain combines TRBV18 with TRBJ1-4, with D perhaps matching TRBD1 (5 bases). CDR3 length: 13 amino acids. Trimming cost V 6 bases and J 4 bases, with 9 bases left between them. Germline CDR1 KGHSH, CDR2 LQKENI. In nucleotides, the CDR3 is TGTGCCAGCTCGGCGGGGGTTAATGAAAAACTGTTTTTT. It yields the protein CASSAGVNEKLFF.

The rearrangement joins TRBV11-2 to TRBJ2-5, with D unclear. The CDR3 covers 14 residues. Trimming shortened V by 1 base and J by 1 base, and 7 bases separated the two germline ends. CDR1 and CDR2 (germline): SGHAT, FQNNGV. The DNA for the CDR3 is TGTGCCAGCAGCTTAGGTGGCAGCCAAGAGACCCAGTACTTC. This codes for CASSLGGSQETQYF.

V usage is TRBV14 and J usage is TRBJ1-6, with TRBD1 matching over 8 bases. Germline V lookup: CDR1 SGHDN, CDR2 FVKESK. V shed 4 bases, J shed 7 bases, and the junction held 6 bases outside the gene matches. The CDR3 is 15 amino acids. The CDR3 nucleotides are TGTGCCAGCAGCCGCTGGACAGGGAAAAATTCACCCCTCCACTTT. As protein: CASSRWTGKNSPLHF.

The V call is TRBV6-1, the J call TRBJ2-6, with a tentative D call TRBD2 (5 bases). Germline CDR1 and CDR2: MNHNS and SASEGT. Trimming stripped 3 bases from V and 2 bases from J, with 8 bases between. There are 15 residues in the CDR3. CDR3 nucleotide sequence: TGTGCCAGCAGTGACGGGGTCCCTGGGGCCAACGTCCTGACTTTC. It translates to CASSDGVPGANVLTF.

The chain combines TRBV11-2 with TRBJ2-2; 12 bases line up with TRBD1. V lost 2 bases to trimming and J lost 6 bases; unmatched junction nucleotides: 7. The CDR3 length is 17 residues. Germline assignment: CDR1 SGHAT and CDR2 FQNNGV. The DNA of the CDR3 is TGTGCCAGCAGCTTACTCAGGGGACAGGGGGCGGCCGGGGAGCTGTTTTTT. This sequence encodes CASSLLRGQGAAGELFF.

This clone is a singleton in its sample. V and J are TRBV6-6 and TRBJ1-5; 8 positions match TRBD1. The CDR3 totals 15 residues. Germline V lookup: CDR1 MNHNY, CDR2 SVGAGI (reference sequence). The junction had 3 bases not matched to a gene; V was cut back by 5 bases and J by 0 bases. The CDR3 DNA reads TGTGCCAGCAGTGTCGACAGGGGTAGCAATCAGCCCCAGCATTTT. Translated: CASSVDRGSNQPQHF.

This clone was detected once. This rearrangement joins TRBV29-1 to TRBJ1-1, with D perhaps TRBD1 (5 bases). The CDR3 has 11 amino acids. Germline V gives CDR1 SQVTM, CDR2 ANQGSEA. Trimming removed 5 bases at V and 4 bases at J, with 8 bases between. The CDR3 reads CSVWGGTEAFF. Written as DNA, the CDR3 is TGCAGCGTTTGGGGGGGCACTGAAGCTTTCTTT.

This clone was observed once. The rearrangement joins TRBV5-1 to TRBJ2-7, with 9 bases fitting TRBD1. This CDR3 spans 14 amino acids. With V trimmed by 4 bases and J by 4 bases, 6 bases remained unmatched. Germline CDR1 is SGHRS and CDR2 is YFSETQ. CDR3 coding DNA: TGCGCCAGCAGCCGGGGCGGACAGGGGTACGAGCAGTACTTC. This encodes CASSRGGQGYEQYF. Supplemented by reference TRBV5-1 and TRBJ2-7, the full variable domain reads KAGVTQTPRYLIKTRGQQVTLSCSPISGHRSVSWYQQTPGQGLQFLFEYFSETQRNKGNFPGRFSGRQFSNSRSEMNVSTLELGDSALYLCASSRGGQGYEQYFGPGTRLTVT.

This sequence joins TRBV5-8 and TRBJ2-7, with 7 bases lining up with TRBD1. V was pared by 0 bases and J by 7 bases, with 13 bases of the junction left unmatched. This CDR3 region has 16 residues. The germline gives CDR1 SGHTS, CDR2 YDEGEE. The CDR3 DNA follows: TGTGCCAGCAGCTTGGGGACAGGCTCGGCTGTCGAGGAGCAGTACTTC. It codes for CASSLGTGSAVEEQYF.

The gene calls are TRBV19 and TRBJ1-2, with D possibly being TRBD1 (6 bases). V gave up 3 bases and J gave up 8 bases, with 19 bases separating them. The CDR3 has 15 amino acids. Germline V lookup: CDR1 LNHDA, CDR2 SQIVND (reference sequence). Here the CDR3 DNA reads TGTGCCAGTAGTATCCAAACGACAGGTGCGGGCGGCTACACCTTC. The encoded protein is CASSIQTTGAGGYTF.

The V and J genes are TRBV5-8 and TRBJ2-3, with D unclear. With 3 bases removed from V and 6 bases from J, the gap between germline ends came to 11 bases. Germline loops: CDR1 SGHTS, CDR2 YDEGEE. The CDR3 length is 13 residues. CDR3 sequence (DNA): TGTGCCAGCAGCTCCAGGCTCTCGGATACGCAGTATTTT. Translated, it gives CASSSRLSDTQYF.

The chain employs TRBV7-3 and TRBJ1-1; D is unresolved. The CDR3 sequence is 14 residues long. Trimming pared 5 bases from V and 4 bases from J, leaving 14 bases between. Germline values: CDR1 SGHTA, CDR2 FQGTGA. CDR3: CASSPRPGTTEAFF. The CDR3 nucleotides read TGTGCCAGCAGCCCTCGCCCAGGAACCACTGAAGCTTTCTTT.

This clone was detected a few times. The rearrangement links TRBV4-1 to TRBJ1-4, with a possible D match to TRBD1 (6 bases). Germline values: CDR1 MGHRA, CDR2 YSYEKL. V lost 0 bases, J lost 8 bases, and 13 bases lay in between. The length of the CDR3 is 15 residues. The CDR3 nucleotides are TGCGCCAGCAGCCAAGATCGGGGGGCTTTGGAAAAACTGTTTTTT. This sequence encodes CASSQDRGALEKLFF.

The chain uses TRBV19 and TRBJ2-3; D not resolved. The CDR3 loop spans 17 amino acids. Between the trimmed V and J ends, which lost 3 bases and 0 bases, there was a span of 16 bases. Germline assignment: CDR1 LNHDA and CDR2 SQIVND (reference sequence). CDR3 sequence (DNA): TGTGCCAGTAGTATCCCCCCAGGATCTACTAGCACAGATACGCAGTATTTT. Translated, it gives CASSIPPGSTSTDTQYF. Filled out from reference TRBV19 and TRBJ2-3, the complete variable domain reads DGGITQSPKYLFRKEGQNVTLSCEQNLNHDAMYWYRQDPGQGLRLIYYSQIVNDFQKGDIAEGYSVSREKKESFPLTVTSAQKNPTAFYLCASSIPPGSTSTDTQYFGPGTRLTVL.

This clone has only one observation. The chain couples TRBV6-4 to TRBJ1-6; 9 bases match TRBD1. Germline V gene sequence: CDR1 MRHNA, CDR2 SNTAGT. V trimming: 6 bases; J trimming: 9 bases; junction bases outside the gene matches: 6. This CDR3 region has 14 residues. CDR3 coding DNA: TGTGCCAGCAGCCCCCGGGACAGGGCTTCACCCCTCCACTTT. It translates to CASSPRDRASPLHF.

The V call is TRBV5-1, the J call TRBJ1-4; D gene unclear. This CDR3 contains 14 residues. Between the trimmed V and J ends, which lost 0 bases and 8 bases, there was a span of 11 bases. CDR1 is SGHRS and CDR2 is YFSETQ in the germline V gene. DNA of the CDR3: TGCGCCAGCAGCTTGGATCCAGGAGGGGAAAAACTGTTTTTT. Protein sequence: CASSLDPGGEKLFF. Full variable domain (remainder filled in from reference TRBV5-1 and TRBJ1-4): KAGVTQTPRYLIKTRGQQVTLSCSPISGHRSVSWYQQTPGQGLQFLFEYFSETQRNKGNFPGRFSGRQFSNSRSEMNVSTLELGDSALYLCASSLDPGGEKLFFGSGTQLSVL.

The chain links TRBV7-8 to TRBJ1-2, with 8 nucleotides matching TRBD1. Germline CDR1 and CDR2: SGHVS and FQNEAQ. Unmatched junction bases numbered 9, after V lost 5 bases and J lost 4 bases. The CDR3 consists of 15 residues. CDR3 DNA sequence: TGTGCCAGCAGCCCCCGTCAGGGGGCGGCCTATGGCTACACCTTC. Its protein product is CASSPRQGAAYGYTF.

V gene TRBV19 combines with J gene TRBJ1-1; 10 bases fit TRBD1. The germline V gene encodes CDR1 LNHDA and CDR2 SQIVND (reference sequence). CDR3 length equals 15 residues. V lost 6 bases to trimming and J lost 4 bases; unmatched junction nucleotides: 8. The DNA for the CDR3 is TGTGCCAGTAGGCCGATTGGGACAGGGGCCACTGAAGCTTTCTTT. Translating it yields CASRPIGTGATEAFF.

This chain joins TRBV11-2 and TRBJ1-6; no definite D call. In germline, CDR1 is SGHAT, CDR2 FQNNGV. CDR3 length equals 14 residues. V lost 0 bases to trimming and J lost 7 bases, with 7 bases between them. In DNA, the CDR3 is TGTGCCAGCAGCTTAGATGCGGGGAATTCACCCCTCCACTTT. Amino acid sequence: CASSLDAGNSPLHF.

V and J are TRBV6-5 and TRBJ2-5, with TRBD1 matching over 9 bases. V dropped 4 bases and J dropped 5; count of bases not matched to a gene: 8. CDR1 is MNHEY and CDR2 is SVGAGI in the germline V gene. The CDR3 is 15 amino acids. In DNA, the CDR3 is TGTGCCAGCAGTTTCCTCGGGACAGGGAGGGAGACCCAGTACTTC. Residues: CASSFLGTGRETQYF.